The entry below describes one T cell receptor (beta chain). This sample is part of a study of blood T cell repertoires in COVID-19. About the research overall: Some COVID-19 samples were acute and others convalescent; all came from the United States, Italy and Spain. Sample material is recorded as cDNA or gDNA derived from T cells, B-cell-depleted T cells, or PBMCs.

Per the authors' pipeline: Amplification from reference gene primers served as the basis for estimated nucleated cell counts. Libraries were prepared by immunoSEQ multiplex PCR; TCRdb keeps only in-frame clonotypes and omits some of them. V, J and clone size are those of that table, while D and trimming were read from the DNA. The repertoire holds approximately 160,000 clones, with over 60% as singletons. Trimming stripped 6 bases from V and 3 bases from J, with 18 bases between. The CDR3 is made up of 15 amino acids. CDR1 SNHLY and CDR2 FYNNEI come from the germline V gene. The TCR originated in a man aged 60 to 69 with acute or convalescent COVID-19. The rearrangement links TRBV2 to TRBJ2-7; maybe TRBD2 (5 bases). The sequencing input was peripheral blood. Here the CDR3 DNA reads TGTGCCAGCAGCCCGGGCTGGACGGAGGTCTACGAGCAGTACTTC. It yields the protein CASSPGWTEVYEQYF.